The 10 T cell receptor beta chains listed next were all sequenced from one sample in a study of T cell responses to AZD1222 COVID-19 vaccine. The data were produced by immunoSEQ multiplex PCR, yet TCRdb's version contains in-frame clones alone and is incomplete. The sample has fewer than 120,000 clones; roughly 92% are singletons. This sample comprised peripheral blood, obtained 28 days after the second AZD1222 dose. The source is an adult who received the AZD1222 COVID-19 vaccine.

This chain uses TRBV6-5 with TRBJ1-6; no definite D call. CDR1 MNHEY and CDR2 SVGAGI come from the germline V gene. Trimming shortened V by 7 bases and J by 11 bases, and 15 bases separated the two germline ends. This CDR3 is built from 13 residues. The CDR3 here is CASKPGGRTPLHF. The CDR3 DNA reads as TGTGCCAGCAAACCCGGTGGGAGGACACCCCTCCACTTT.

J is TRBJ1-1 and V is TRBV30; D is ambiguous. V dropped 3 bases and J dropped 0 bases, with 11 bases sitting between them. The length of the CDR3 is 14 residues. In germline, CDR1 is GTSNPN, CDR2 SVGIG (reference sequence). CDR3 region: CAWRDGRMNTEAFF. The CDR3 DNA follows: TGTGCCTGGAGGGACGGAAGGATGAACACTGAAGCTTTCTTT.

The chain employs TRBV12-3 or TRBV12-4 and TRBJ2-7, with D perhaps TRBD1 (6 bases). Trimming pared 8 bases from V and 1 base from J, leaving 12 bases between. The CDR3 extends over 13 amino acids. The CDR3: CASGNRASYEQYF. As DNA, the CDR3 is TGTGCCAGCGGTAACAGGGCGTCCTACGAGCAGTACTTC.

The chain combines TRBV5-6 with TRBJ1-5, with no clear D. The V end lost 4 bases, the J end lost 5 bases, and 10 bases lay between the germline ends. CDR1 is SGHDT, CDR2 YYEEEE, per germline. The CDR3 is 13 residues long. The CDR3 DNA reads TGTGCCAGCAGCAGGACCCGTCATCAGCCCCAGCATTTT. Amino acid sequence: CASSRTRHQPQHF. The full variable domain, completed using reference TRBV5-6 and TRBJ1-5, is DAGVTQSPTHLIKTRGQQVTLRCSPKSGHDTVSWYQQALGQGPQFIFQYYEEEERQRGNFPDRFSGHQFPNYSSELNVNALLLGDSALYLCASSRTRHQPQHFGDGTRLSIL.

V is TRBV5-6 and J is TRBJ2-2; D may correspond to TRBD1 or TRBD2 (7 bases each). CDR1 SGHDT and CDR2 YYEEEE come from the germline V gene. V lost 3 bases, J lost 3 bases, and 15 bases lay in between. The CDR3 covers 16 residues. CDR3 region: CASSSLQGRDTGELFF. Written as DNA, the CDR3 is TGTGCCAGCAGCTCGCTACAGGGGAGGGACACCGGGGAGCTGTTTTTT.

The rearrangement uses TRBV28 and TRBJ2-5; TRBD2 aligns across 15 bases. CDR1 and CDR2 from the germline V gene are MDHEN and SYDVKM. J lost 3 bases, V lost 2 bases, and 16 bases had no gene match. The CDR3 is 21 residues long. The CDR3 DNA is TGTGCCAGCAGTTTACCATTACTTTGGACTAGCGGGGGGGAAAACAAAGAGACCCAGTACTTC. Protein product: CASSLPLLWTSGGENKETQYF.

The V gene is TRBV9, the J gene TRBJ2-5; 7 bases are shared with TRBD2. J gave up 3 bases and V 0 bases, and 2 bases lay outside the gene matches. Germline CDR1 SGDLS, CDR2 YYNGEE. The CDR3 is 14 amino acids. CDR3 protein: CASSVGLAEETQYF. The DNA of the CDR3 is TGTGCCAGCAGCGTAGGGCTAGCGGAAGAGACCCAGTACTTC.

Here the CDR3 reads CASSLGTANEKLFF. The CDR3 bases are TGTGCCAGCAGTTTGGGGACAGCAAATGAAAAACTGTTTTTT. The chain has TRBV27 and TRBJ1-4; 7 bases map to TRBD1. The V and J ends lost 3 bases and 5 bases, in that order; junction bases with no gene match: 3. There are 14 residues in the CDR3. Germline assignment: CDR1 MNHEY and CDR2 SMNVEV (reference sequence).

The chain uses TRBV7-9 and TRBJ1-5; D might be TRBD1 (6 bases). Germline CDR1 SEHNR, CDR2 FQNEAQ (reference sequence). This CDR3 has 15 amino acids. V lost 4 bases and J 6 bases, leaving 16 bases between the germline ends. The CDR3 region is CASSSATGVSQPQHF. The CDR3 DNA sequence: TGTGCCAGCAGCTCGGCGACAGGCGTTAGTCAGCCCCAGCATTTT.

The chain couples TRBV5-4 to TRBJ2-6, with D tentatively TRBD1 (6 bases). Germline assignment: CDR1 SGHNT and CDR2 YYREEE (reference sequence). CDR3 length: 13 residues. Trimming pared 1 base from V and 13 bases from J, leaving 12 bases between. CDR3 loop: CASSLLTGLVLTF. CDR3 bases: TGTGCCAGCAGCTTGTTGACAGGTTTAGTCCTGACTTTC.